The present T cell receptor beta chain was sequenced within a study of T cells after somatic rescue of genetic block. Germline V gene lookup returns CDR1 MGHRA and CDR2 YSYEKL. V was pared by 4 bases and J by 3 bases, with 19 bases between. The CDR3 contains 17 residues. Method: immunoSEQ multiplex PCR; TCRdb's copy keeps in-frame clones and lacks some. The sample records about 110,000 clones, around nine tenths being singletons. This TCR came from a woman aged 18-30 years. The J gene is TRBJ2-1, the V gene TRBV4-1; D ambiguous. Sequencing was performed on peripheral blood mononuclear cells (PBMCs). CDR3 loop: CASSPSGPSSRYNEQFF. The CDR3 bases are TGCGCCAGCAGCCCTTCCGGGCCGAGTTCACGCTACAATGAGCAGTTCTTC.